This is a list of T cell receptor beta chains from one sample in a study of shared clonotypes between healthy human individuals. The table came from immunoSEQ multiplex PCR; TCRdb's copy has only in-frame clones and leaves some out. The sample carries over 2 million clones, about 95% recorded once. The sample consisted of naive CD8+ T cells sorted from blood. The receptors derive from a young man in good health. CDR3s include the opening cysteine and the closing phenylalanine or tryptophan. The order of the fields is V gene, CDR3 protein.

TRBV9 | CASTPGGWGGDTQYF
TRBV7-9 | CASSLGPTVLMNTEAFF
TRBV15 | CATSRGDSTYEQYF
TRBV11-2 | CASSLLEGTEAFF
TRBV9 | CASSLRTSGAPDTQYF
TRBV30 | CASRETGTGYEKLFF
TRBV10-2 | CATDEGAGAFF
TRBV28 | CASSPPEGETQYF
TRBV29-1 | CSAEATGLWETQYF
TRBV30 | CAWAPAENTEAFF
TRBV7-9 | CASSSPRSVGGETQYF
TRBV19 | CARPARSSGGARTGELFF
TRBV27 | CASSLSQGANSPLHF
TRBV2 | CASTPVPSGSGDEQFF
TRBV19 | CASSIVGGGAQETQYF